This entry concerns a single T cell receptor (beta chain). CDR1 and CDR2 from the germline V gene are MNHEY and SVGAGI. V lost 0 bases and J 4 bases, leaving 15 bases between the germline ends. CDR3 length: 16 amino acids. This sample is drawn from a study of blood T cell repertoires in COVID-19. Using immunoSEQ multiplex PCR, the repertoire was profiled, and TCRdb retains in-frame clones only, with some absent. The table lists approximately 280,000 clones, roughly 91% of them singletons, with around 4.4% in the top ten. The sequenced material came from peripheral blood. This TCR derives from a man aged 35 to 55 with acute or convalescent COVID-19. The rearrangement links TRBV6-5 to TRBJ1-2, with D unresolved. Here the CDR3 DNA reads TGTGCCAGCAGTTACTCGGCCGGTGGCGGAATCTATGGCTACACCTTC. As protein: CASSYSAGGGIYGYTF.